What follows are 24 T cell receptor beta chains derived from one specimen sequenced in a study of blood T cell repertoires in COVID-19. TCRdb's table, derived via immunoSEQ multiplex PCR, lists solely in-frame clones and lacks some. Seen here are about 70,000 clones, about four fifths observed once, and the top ten hold 15% to 20%. Source material: peripheral blood. The receptors were gathered from a man aged 70-80 years who had recovered from COVID-19.

The chain uses TRBV28 and TRBJ1-4; D not resolved. Germline loops: CDR1 MDHEN, CDR2 SYDVKM. The CDR3 totals 14 residues. V was shortened by 7 bases and J by 4 bases, with 13 bases between the two germline ends. The CDR3 loop is CASMIADHNEKLFF. DNA of the CDR3: TGTGCCAGCATGATCGCAGATCATAATGAAAAACTGTTTTTT.

The chain links TRBV19 to TRBJ2-1, with D possibly matching TRBD1 (5 bases). Germline assignment: CDR1 LNHDA and CDR2 SQIVND (reference sequence). V dropped 2 bases and J dropped 6 bases, with 14 bases sitting between them. This CDR3 region has 15 residues. CDR3 in amino acids: CASSILGSGLNEQFF. CDR3 bases: TGTGCCAGTAGTATATTAGGGTCAGGGCTCAATGAGCAGTTCTTC.

This clone is a singleton in its sample. The chain has TRBV19 and TRBJ1-5; D not certain. The CDR3 runs 18 residues. V lost 2 bases, J lost 0 bases, and 17 bases lay in between. CDR1 and CDR2 from the germline V gene are LNHDA and SQIVND (reference sequence). CDR3 amino acids: CASSIIKREFFSNQPQHF. DNA for the CDR3: TGTGCCAGTAGTATAATTAAGCGAGAGTTCTTTAGCAATCAGCCCCAGCATTTT.

The chain links TRBV28 to TRBJ2-7; D unresolved. This CDR3 has 13 residues. Germline loops: CDR1 MDHEN, CDR2 SYDVKM. V shed 2 bases and J shed 0 bases, with 5 bases lying between them. DNA for the CDR3: TGTGCCAGCAGTTTAGACACCTCCTACGAGCAGTACTTC. It translates to CASSLDTSYEQYF.

V and J are TRBV7-6 and TRBJ2-5; 7 bases agree with TRBD2. The germline V gene has CDR1 SGHVS and CDR2 FNYEAQ. The J segment lost 4 bases and the V segment lost 6 bases, leaving 14 bases of the junction unmatched. This CDR3 is built from 16 residues. The CDR3 DNA reads TGTGCCAGCAGGTCCTTTAGCGGGTCGGGCCCAGAGACCCAGTACTTC. Protein: CASRSFSGSGPETQYF.

The rearrangement joins TRBV5-1 to TRBJ1-2; no clear D. This CDR3 has 13 amino acids. Germline CDR1 is SGHRS and CDR2 is YFSETQ. Trimming removed 2 bases at V and 6 bases at J, with 11 bases between. The DNA of the CDR3 is TGCGCCAGCAGCTTCGAGTCCCCGAATGGCTACACCTTC. Protein product: CASSFESPNGYTF.

The chain is built from TRBV6-5 and TRBJ2-3; D not resolved. The CDR3 extends over 15 amino acids. Germline V CDR1 and CDR2: MNHEY, SVGAGI. V shed 8 bases and J shed 0 bases, with 15 bases lying between them. This chain's CDR3 is CASAYARRSTDTQYF. CDR3 nucleotide sequence: TGTGCCAGCGCCTACGCCCGGAGAAGCACAGATACGCAGTATTTT.

The V gene is TRBV7-9, the J gene TRBJ1-2, with D uncertain. Germline values: CDR1 SEHNR, CDR2 FQNEAQ (reference sequence). Trimming stripped 1 base from V and 5 bases from J, with 11 bases between. The CDR3 contains 14 residues. The CDR3 DNA reads TGTGCCAGCAGCTTAGGGGGAGGAGGATATGGCTACACCTTC. Encoded protein: CASSLGGGGYGYTF. Full variable domain (outside the CDR3, taken from reference TRBV7-9 and TRBJ1-2): DTGVSQNPRHKITKRGQNVTFRCDPISEHNRLYWYRQTLGQGPEFLTYFQNEAQLEKSRLLSDRFSAERPKGSFSTLEIQRTEQGDSAMYLCASSLGGGGYGYTFGSGTRLTVV.

V is TRBV10-3 and J is TRBJ1-1; D remains unclear. Germline V gene lookup returns CDR1 ENHRY and CDR2 SYGVKD. The CDR3 runs to 13 residues. The ends were cut back, 4 bases at V and 2 bases at J, with 8 bases in the middle. The CDR3 loop is CAISVLENTEAFF. As DNA, the CDR3 is TGTGCCATCAGTGTTTTAGAAAACACTGAAGCTTTCTTT.

This chain joins TRBV7-8 and TRBJ1-1; D remains ambiguous. Germline assignment: CDR1 SGHVS and CDR2 FQNEAQ. Trimming took 2 bases from V and 1 from J, leaving 11 bases between them. This CDR3 contains 15 residues. CDR3 DNA: TGTGCCAGCAGCTTACGCGGTCTGCAGAACACTGAAGCTTTCTTT. Translated, it gives CASSLRGLQNTEAFF.

This clone was seen just once. Here the CDR3 DNA reads TGTGCCAGCAGTCTTAATGTCGGGGGGCTTCAAGAGACCCAGTACTTC. Translated, it gives CASSLNVGGLQETQYF. This rearrangement joins TRBV27 to TRBJ2-5; D is perhaps TRBD2 (7 bases). Trimming cost V 5 bases and J 2 bases, with 18 bases left between them. The germline V gene encodes CDR1 MNHEY and CDR2 SMNVEV (reference sequence). The CDR3 extends over 16 amino acids.

V is TRBV5-1 and J is TRBJ2-3; the D is unclear. V was clipped by 1 base and J by 0 bases, with 3 bases between them. The CDR3 totals 13 residues. CDR1 SGHRS and CDR2 YFSETQ come from the germline V gene. DNA of the CDR3: TGCGCCAGCAGCTTGTCAAGCACAGATACGCAGTATTTT. Amino acid sequence: CASSLSSTDTQYF.

The chain uses TRBV6-4 and TRBJ2-3, with a possible D match to TRBD2 (6 bases). The CDR3 runs 16 residues. Germline CDR1 is MRHNA and CDR2 is SNTAGT. V shed 0 bases and J shed 1 base, with 11 bases lying between them. The CDR3 loop is CASSDSSGDRTDTQYF. In DNA, the CDR3 is TGTGCCAGCAGTGACTCTAGCGGAGACCGCACAGATACGCAGTATTTT.

The chain has TRBV7-2 and TRBJ2-3, with 12 bases that match TRBD2. Trimming cost V 4 bases and J 2 bases; bases outside gene matches: 4. CDR3 length equals 16 residues. Germline CDR1 and CDR2: SGHTA and FQGNSA. The CDR3 nucleotides are TGTGCCAGCAGCTCAACTAGCGGGAGGCCCACAGATACGCAGTATTTT. This codes for CASSSTSGRPTDTQYF. The full variable domain, in which reference TRBV7-2 and TRBJ2-3 provide the parts outside the CDR3, is GAGVSQSPSNKVTEKGKDVELRCDPISGHTALYWYRQSLGQGLEFLIYFQGNSAPDKSGLPSDRFSAERTGGSVSTLTIQRTQQEDSAVYLCASSSTSGRPTDTQYFGPGTRLTVL.

The rearrangement joins TRBV7-2 to TRBJ2-5, with 10 bases aligning to TRBD1. CDR3 length equals 16 residues. CDR1 and CDR2 from the germline V gene are SGHTA and FQGNSA. The ends lost 7 bases at V and 4 bases at J; junction bases unmatched: 12. In nucleotides, the CDR3 is TGTGCCAGCACCCCCGGGACAGGGGTAGGCGGAGAGACCCAGTACTTC. Translating gives CASTPGTGVGGETQYF. The complete variable domain, with remaining parts taken from reference TRBV7-2 and TRBJ2-5, reads GAGVSQSPSNKVTEKGKDVELRCDPISGHTALYWYRQSLGQGLEFLIYFQGNSAPDKSGLPSDRFSAERTGGSVSTLTIQRTQQEDSAVYLCASTPGTGVGGETQYFGPGTRLLVL.

The V and J genes are TRBV7-6 and TRBJ2-1; tentative D call: TRBD1 (8 bases). V shed 5 bases and J shed 4 bases, with 15 bases lying between them. The germline V gene encodes CDR1 SGHVS and CDR2 FNYEAQ. The CDR3 runs to 15 residues. The CDR3 spells CASSETGGGYNEQFF. CDR3 nucleotides: TGTGCCAGCAGCGAAACAGGGGGGGGTTACAATGAGCAGTTCTTC.

The J gene is TRBJ1-5, the V gene TRBV28, with D unclear. Trimming removed 5 bases at V and 7 bases at J, with 6 bases between. The CDR3 has 11 amino acids. CDR1 and CDR2 (germline): MDHEN, SYDVKM. In DNA form, the CDR3 reads TGTGCCAGCAGTGGGAGGCAGCCCCAGCATTTT. It translates to CASSGRQPQHF. The whole variable domain, filled in from reference TRBV28 and TRBJ1-5, reads DVKVTQSSRYLVKRTGEKVFLECVQDMDHENMFWYRQDPGLGLRLIYFSYDVKMKEKGDIPEGYSVSREKKERFSLILESASTNQTSMYLCASSGRQPQHFGDGTRLSIL.

This clone was picked up a small number of times. V usage is TRBV5-5 and J usage is TRBJ2-7, with no clear D. The germline V gene encodes CDR1 SGHKS and CDR2 YYEKEE (reference sequence). Trimming took off 2 bases at V and 3 bases at J, with 15 bases between the two ends. This CDR3 is 15 amino acids long. The CDR3 sequence: CASSFTGAPNYEQYF. CDR3 in DNA: TGTGCCAGCAGCTTTACCGGAGCCCCAAACTACGAGCAGTACTTC.

The V and J genes are TRBV6-1 and TRBJ1-2; tentatively, D is TRBD1 (5 bases). Trimming left V 0 bases short and J 2 bases short, with 7 bases between. CDR1 MNHNS and CDR2 SASEGT come from the germline V gene. The CDR3 length is 14 residues. CDR3 amino acids: CASSEASGNYGYTF. In nucleotides, the CDR3 is TGTGCCAGCAGTGAAGCCTCAGGGAACTATGGCTACACCTTC.

The chain joins TRBV4-2 to TRBJ2-4, with D unresolved. V gave up 2 bases and J gave up 8 bases, with 19 bases separating them. Germline CDR1 LGHNA, CDR2 YNFKEQ. The CDR3 covers 16 residues. CDR3 nucleotide sequence: TGTGCCAGCAGCCAACTAGAGGCGTCCCAAGGTGACATTCAGTACTTC. It yields the protein CASSQLEASQGDIQYF.

J is TRBJ1-1 and V is TRBV29-1; 7 nucleotides line up with TRBD1. This CDR3 has 13 residues. V shed 7 bases, J shed 4 bases, and the junction held 9 bases outside the gene matches. Germline lookup yields CDR1 SQVTM and CDR2 ANQGSEA. CDR3 amino acids: CSAQGGTGTEAFF. DNA of the CDR3: TGCAGCGCTCAGGGGGGTACGGGCACTGAAGCTTTCTTT. Variable domain in full (rest from reference TRBV29-1 and TRBJ1-1): SAVISQKPSRDICQRGTSLTIQCQVDSQVTMMFWYRQQPGQSLTLIATANQGSEATYESGFVIDKFPISRPNLTFSTLTVSNMSPEDSSIYLCSAQGGTGTEAFFGQGTRLTVV.

The chain combines TRBV27 with TRBJ2-7; TRBD2 matches 12 bases. The CDR3 is 15 residues long. CDR1 MNHEY and CDR2 SMNVEV come from the germline V gene (reference sequence). CDR3 residues: CVSGLAGLPADEQYF. The DNA for the CDR3 is TGTGTCTCCGGACTAGCGGGACTCCCTGCGGACGAGCAGTACTTC.

V gene TRBV14 combines with J gene TRBJ1-2; 12 nucleotides agree with TRBD1. This CDR3 has 20 amino acids. Germline V gene data show CDR1 as SGHDN and CDR2 as FVKESK. V was clipped by 4 bases and J by 3 bases; unmatched bases: 18. As DNA, the CDR3 is TGTGCCAGCAGCCTGGGACAGGGGGCGTTTGTCTATCTGCGCGACTATGGCTACACCTTC. Translated: CASSLGQGAFVYLRDYGYTF.

This clone showed up just once. The chain uses TRBV27 and TRBJ2-7; D may be TRBD1 (6 bases). The V and J ends lost 3 bases and 1 base respectively, with 10 bases between them. This CDR3 contains 14 residues. Germline lookup yields CDR1 MNHEY and CDR2 SMNVEV (reference sequence). The CDR3 DNA sequence: TGTGCCAGCAGTTTGGGGACAAATTCCTACGAGCAGTACTTC. Protein product: CASSLGTNSYEQYF.